This is a list of T cell receptor beta chains from one sample in a study of shared clonotypes between healthy human individuals. The repertoire was sequenced with immunoSEQ multiplex PCR; TCRdb's copy has only in-frame clones and lacks some. The profile shows millions of clones, more than 80% of them singletons. Sequenced: naive CD4+ T cells from PBMCs. These receptor sequences come from a man aged 18 to 29 in good health. Some clones in this sample may be carry-over from other donors' samples. Both conserved end residues are trimmed from each CDR3. The D gene is left open where the match is weak.

CDR3aa,d_gene,v_gene
ASSSSASGELF,-,TRBV7-3
ASSQLPGQGPYEQY,TRBD1,TRBV14
AIARDRVGEQF,TRBD1,TRBV10-3
ASSLGQPLTDTQY,-,TRBV5-4
AIRPTDNTDTQY,-,TRBV10-3
ASSYRQRNEKLF,-,TRBV6-6
ASSPRGQETGELF,TRBD1,TRBV9
ASSDRGTGHEKLF,TRBD1,TRBV4-2
ASSPNRDRRYEQY,TRBD1,TRBV2
ASSESRVGEKLF,-,TRBV2
ASSYPVAGTEAF,-,TRBV6-6
ASSLGGSSGNTIY,-,TRBV28
ASSYSRPQRTDTQY,-,TRBV6-6
ASSPPPGRYLNEQF,-,TRBV18
ASTFRDGGTEAF,-,TRBV6-5
ASRVAEATDTQY,-,TRBV6-1
ASSSRTGYPTEQY,TRBD1,TRBV28
ASILPGSWAGELF,-,TRBV6-1
ASSDTGTGFYVLT,TRBD1,TRBV6-6
ASSFVNTEAF,-,TRBV28
ASSTRGGTNEKLF,-,TRBV7-2
ASSQETGSEKLF,TRBD1,TRBV6-1
ASSGDGDGYT,-,TRBV2
ASSPRTAPTYEQY,-,TRBV11-3
ASRSLSGTNTGELF,-,TRBV27
ASSTGKSSGNTIY,-,TRBV6-1
ASSPGGMNTEAF,-,TRBV27
ASSLALGQPQH,-,TRBV7-2
ASSSNLAGVGTDTQY,TRBD2,TRBV5-6